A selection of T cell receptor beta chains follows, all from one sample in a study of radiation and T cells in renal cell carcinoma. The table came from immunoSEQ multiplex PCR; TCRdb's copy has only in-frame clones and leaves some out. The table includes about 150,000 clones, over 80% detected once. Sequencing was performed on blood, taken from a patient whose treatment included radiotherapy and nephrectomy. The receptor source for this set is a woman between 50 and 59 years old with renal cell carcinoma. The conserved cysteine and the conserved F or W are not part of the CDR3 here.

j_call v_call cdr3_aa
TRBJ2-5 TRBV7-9 ASSLSLKGTQY
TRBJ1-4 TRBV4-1 ASSSPLVRGRGYNEKLF
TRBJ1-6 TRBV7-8 ASSLESRPSYNSPLH
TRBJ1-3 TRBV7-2 ASSLAGTSSGTIY
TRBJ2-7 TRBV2 ASSEALGGAISYEQY
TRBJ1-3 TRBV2 ASSEGQFSGNTIY
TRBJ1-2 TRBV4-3 ASSPRSGGDGYT
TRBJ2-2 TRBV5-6 ASSLLGYGGELF
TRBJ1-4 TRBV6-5 ASSTTGNEKLF
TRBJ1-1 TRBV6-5 ASSLRGTEAF
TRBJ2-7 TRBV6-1 ASSRGQGPAYEQY
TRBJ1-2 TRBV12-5 ASGSPNRGDYGYT
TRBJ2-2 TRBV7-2 ASSLVGGQTGELF
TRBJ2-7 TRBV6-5 ASSLDRVPYEQY
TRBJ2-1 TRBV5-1 ASSFRLGSYNEQF
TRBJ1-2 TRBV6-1 ASVGNYGYT
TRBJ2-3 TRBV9 ASSPRTGRTTDTQY
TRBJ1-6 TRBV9 ASSGGGDSHSPLH
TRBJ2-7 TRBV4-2 ASSQGPGTDEQY
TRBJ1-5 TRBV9 ASSAGGDSVQPQH
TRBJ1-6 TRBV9 ASSVGGTDNSPLH
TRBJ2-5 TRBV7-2 ASSLGLAGGQETQY
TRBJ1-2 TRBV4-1 ASSPLIYYGYT
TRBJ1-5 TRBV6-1 ASEGTLNQPQH
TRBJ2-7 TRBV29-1 SVAPYGTSKDYEQY
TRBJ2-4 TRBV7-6 ASSLSSGGNIQY
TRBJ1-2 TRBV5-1 ASSSTGWDGYT
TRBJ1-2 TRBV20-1 SAGASYGYT
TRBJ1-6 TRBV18 ASSPRGGNSPLH
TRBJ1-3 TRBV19 ASSIAQNGGNTIY
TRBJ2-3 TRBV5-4 ASSLGGASTDTQY
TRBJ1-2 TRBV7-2 ASSPGVTGGGYT
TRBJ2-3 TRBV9 ASSENGDTQY
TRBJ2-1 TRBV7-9 ASSLAGGNTYNEQF
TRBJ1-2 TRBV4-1 ASSQVGGNPSLYGYT
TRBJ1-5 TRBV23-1 ASSRAGNQPQH
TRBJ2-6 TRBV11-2 ASSLVQGYNVLT
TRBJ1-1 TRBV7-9 ASSSGRTEAF
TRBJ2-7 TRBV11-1 ASSPSFYEQY
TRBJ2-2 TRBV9 ASSPGTDTGELF
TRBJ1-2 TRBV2 AIRYSGAGYGYT
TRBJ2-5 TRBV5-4 ASSSRTGEETQY
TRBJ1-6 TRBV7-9 ASSRAGTSSYNSPLH
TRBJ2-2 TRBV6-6 AGTDPTGELF
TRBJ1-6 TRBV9 ASSVLLSNSPLH
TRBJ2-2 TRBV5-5 ASSLGATGELF
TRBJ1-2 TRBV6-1 ASTNRGVDGYT
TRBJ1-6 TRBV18 ASSPAGTGVNSPLH
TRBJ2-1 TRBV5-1 ASRSSGGTTNEQF
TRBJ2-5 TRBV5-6 ASSRKRGVGETQY
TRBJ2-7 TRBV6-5 ASKDLDRQT
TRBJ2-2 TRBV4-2 ASSHQKPGTRNTGELF
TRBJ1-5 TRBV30 AWSGGHNNQPQH
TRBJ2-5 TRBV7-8 ASSLEGLAGGPQETQY
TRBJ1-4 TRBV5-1 ASSLNVATNEKLF
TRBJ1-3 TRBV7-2 ASSFAGASGNTIY
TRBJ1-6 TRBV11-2 ASSLSGYNSPLH
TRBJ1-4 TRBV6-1 ASSEGQRNEKLF
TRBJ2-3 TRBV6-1 ASVMRETDTQY